The sequence of this T cell receptor beta chain was determined in a study of blood T cells in healthy people across ages. The CDR3 spans 14 residues. The germline V gene has CDR1 KGHSH and CDR2 LQKENI. Trimming took off 4 bases at V and 8 bases at J, with 17 bases between the two ends. As concerns this clonotype: What it recognizes is unknown.

Then a second PCR, running roughly 7 to 11 cycles, was carried out with a sample-barcoded 5' primer and a J-beta primer mix. In TCRdb, the 5' RACE reads were re-called with MiXCR into one record per CDR3 protein. The table has a few hundred thousand distinct CDR3 sequences, roughly a quarter seen once. Points from the study as a whole: Total diversity from one million sequenced T cells was likely underestimated. Age showed a roughly linear inverse relationship with TCR beta diversity per million T cells.

Drawing of peripheral blood yielded 8.5 to 10 milliliters from each donor. The sequenced sample was blood. V and J are TRBV18 and TRBJ1-2; no clear D. The source is a woman in her 70s in good health. CDR3 DNA: TGTGCCAGCTCACTTAGGGCGGAGGGCAGCGGCTACACCTTC. This translates into CASSLRAEGSGYTF.